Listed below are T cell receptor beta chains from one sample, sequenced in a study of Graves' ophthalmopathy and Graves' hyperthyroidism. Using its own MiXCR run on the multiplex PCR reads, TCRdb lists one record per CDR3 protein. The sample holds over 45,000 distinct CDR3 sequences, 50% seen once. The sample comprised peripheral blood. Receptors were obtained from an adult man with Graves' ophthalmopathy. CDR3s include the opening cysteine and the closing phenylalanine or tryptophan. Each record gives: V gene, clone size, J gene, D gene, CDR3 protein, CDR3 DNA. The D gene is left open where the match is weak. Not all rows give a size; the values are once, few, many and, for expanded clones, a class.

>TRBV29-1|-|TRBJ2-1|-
CSLQAGRVNEQFF
TGCAGCTTGCAGGCAGGGCGAGTCAATGAGCAGTTCTTC
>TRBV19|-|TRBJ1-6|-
CASSADWNSPLHF
TGTGCCAGTAGTGCCGACTGGAATTCACCCCTCCACTTT
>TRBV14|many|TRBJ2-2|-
CASSRPGELFF
TGTGCCAGCAGCCGTCCCGGGGAGCTGTTTTTT
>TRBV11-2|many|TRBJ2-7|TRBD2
CASSFTSGNSYEQYF
TGTGCCAGCAGCTTTACTAGCGGGAATTCCTACGAGCAGTACTTC
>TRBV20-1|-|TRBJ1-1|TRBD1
CSARGQGQGVMNAEAFF
TGCAGTGCTAGAGGCCAAGGACAGGGGGTTATGAACGCTGAAGCGTTCTTT
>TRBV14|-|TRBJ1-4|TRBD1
CASSQVRGTGSEKLFF
TGTGCCAGCAGCCAAGTACGCGGGACAGGGAGTGAAAAACTGTTTTTT
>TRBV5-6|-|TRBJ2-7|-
CASSLVVGLIIYEQYF
TGTGCCAGCAGCTTGGTGGTCGGGCTTATCATCTACGAGCAGTACTTC
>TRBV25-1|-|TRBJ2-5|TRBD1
CASSEAGQGQGTQYF
TGTGCCAGCAGTGAAGCCGGACAGGGCCAAGGGACCCAGTACTTC
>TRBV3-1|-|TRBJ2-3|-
CASSPQGRTDTQYF
TGTGCCAGCAGCCCCCAGGGAAGGACAGATACGCAGTATTTT
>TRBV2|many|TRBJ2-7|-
CASSEVSQLLIF
TGTGCCAGCAGTGAAGTGTCGCAGCTATTAATATTC
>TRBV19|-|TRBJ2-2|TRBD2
CASSIPSGNPGELFF
TGTGCCAGTAGTATCCCCAGCGGGAATCCCGGGGAGCTGTTTTTT
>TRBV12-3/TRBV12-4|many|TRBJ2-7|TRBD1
CASSSSTGGKYEQYF
TGTGCCAGCAGTTCCTCAACAGGGGGCAAATACGAGCAGTACTTC
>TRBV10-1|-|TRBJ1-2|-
CASSDGRNYGYTF
TGCGCCAGCAGTGATGGCAGGAACTATGGCTACACCTTC
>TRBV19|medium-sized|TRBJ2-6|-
CASSMSGANVLTF
TGTGCCAGTAGTATGAGTGGGGCCAACGTCCTGACTTTC
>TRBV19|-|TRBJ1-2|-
CASSISGGTEINYGYTF
TGTGCCAGTAGTATATCTGGCGGGACCGAGATTAACTATGGCTACACCTTC
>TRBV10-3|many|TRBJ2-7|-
CAISDTALINYEQYF
TGTGCCATCAGTGATACAGCCCTAATTAACTACGAGCAGTACTTC
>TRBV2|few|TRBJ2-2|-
CATTVGPNTGELFF
TGTGCCACCACGGTGGGACCGAACACCGGGGAGCTGTTTTTT
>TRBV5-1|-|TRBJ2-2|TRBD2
CASSFTSGNTGELFF
TGCGCCAGCAGCTTTACTAGCGGGAACACCGGGGAGCTGTTTTTT
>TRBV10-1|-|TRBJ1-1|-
CASSEGGENTEAFF
TGCGCCAGCAGTGAGGGGGGGGAGAACACTGAAGCTTTCTTT
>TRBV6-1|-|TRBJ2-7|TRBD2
CASSVIAGGYEQYF
TGTGCCAGCAGTGTGATAGCGGGAGGGTACGAGCAGTACTTC
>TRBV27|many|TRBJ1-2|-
CASSSTANYGYTF
TGTGCCAGCAGTTCAACAGCAAACTATGGCTACACCTTC
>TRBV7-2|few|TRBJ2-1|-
CASSAAISTGVDEQFF
TGTGCCAGCAGCGCCGCGATCAGTACGGGTGTCGATGAGCAGTTCTTC
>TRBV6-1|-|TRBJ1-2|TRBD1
CPSSRGQGYGYTF
TGTCCCAGCAGTAGAGGACAGGGCTATGGCTACACCTTC
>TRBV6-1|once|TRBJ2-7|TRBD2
CASRQTSGQYEQYF
TGTGCCAGCAGACAGACTAGCGGACAGTACGAGCAGTACTTC
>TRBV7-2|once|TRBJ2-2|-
CASSLTRGNETGELFF
TGTGCCAGCAGCCTAACCCGGGGGAACGAGACCGGGGAGCTGTTTTTT
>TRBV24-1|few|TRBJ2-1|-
CATRGNNEQFF
TGTGCCACCAGAGGGAACAATGAGCAGTTCTTC
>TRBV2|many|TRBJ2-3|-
CASTRDASTDTQYF
TGTGCCAGCACAAGGGACGCTAGCACAGATACGCAGTATTTT
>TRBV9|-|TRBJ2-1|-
CASSIGTTYNEQFF
TGTGCCAGCAGCATCGGGACCACCTACAATGAGCAGTTCTTC
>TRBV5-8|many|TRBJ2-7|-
CASSLEGYEQYF
TGTGCCAGCAGCTTGGAAGGTTACGAGCAGTACTTC
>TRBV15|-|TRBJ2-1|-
CATNGEPSLTGLTYNEQFF
TGTGCCACCAACGGAGAACCCAGCCTTACAGGCCTTACTTACAATGAGCAGTTCTTC
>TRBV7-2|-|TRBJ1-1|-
CASSPDTNAGAFF
TGTGCCAGCAGCCCCGACACGAACGCTGGAGCTTTTTTT
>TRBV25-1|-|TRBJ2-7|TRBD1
CASSAGTGDAQYF
TGTGCCAGCAGTGCCGGGACAGGGGACGCGCAGTACTTC
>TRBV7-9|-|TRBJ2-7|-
CASSLAGGATYEQYF
TGTGCCAGCAGCTTAGCGGGGGGCGCGACTTACGAGCAGTACTTC
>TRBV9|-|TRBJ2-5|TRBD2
CASSGLAGTAQYF
TGTGCCAGCAGCGGTCTAGCGGGTACGGCCCAGTACTTC
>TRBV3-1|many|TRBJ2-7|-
CASRQGYEQYF
TGTGCCAGCAGACAGGGCTACGAGCAGTACTTC
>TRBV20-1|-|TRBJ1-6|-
CSARPSYNSPLHF
TGCAGTGCCCGCCCCTCCTATAATTCACCCCTCCACTTT
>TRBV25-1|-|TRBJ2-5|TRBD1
CASSAGTGTGRGRETQYF
TGTGCCAGCAGTGCAGGGACCGGGACAGGGAGGGGGAGGGAGACCCAGTACTTC
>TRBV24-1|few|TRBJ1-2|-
CATSDFGREGGYTF
TGTGCCACCAGTGATTTCGGCAGGGAGGGTGGCTACACCTTC
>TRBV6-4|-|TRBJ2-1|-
CASSASTYNEQFF
TGTGCCAGCAGTGCCTCAACCTACAATGAGCAGTTCTTC
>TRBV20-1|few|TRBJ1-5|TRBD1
CSASDRGVVQPQHF
TGCAGTGCCTCCGACAGGGGAGTTGTTCAGCCCCAGCATTTT
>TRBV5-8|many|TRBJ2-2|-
CASSLDGELFF
TGTGCCAGCAGCTTGGACGGGGAGCTGTTTTTT
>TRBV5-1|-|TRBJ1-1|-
CVGSLGGINTEAFF
TGCGTCGGCAGCTTGGGGGGGATCAACACTGAAGCTTTCTTT
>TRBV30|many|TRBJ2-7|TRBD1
CAWSNDRGREQYF
TGTGCCTGGAGTAACGACAGGGGAAGGGAGCAGTACTTC
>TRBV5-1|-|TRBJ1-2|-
CASSLGGQSYGYTF
TGCGCCAGCAGCTTGGGCGGGCAGAGCTATGGCTACACCTTC
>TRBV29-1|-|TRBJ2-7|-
CSVPRSGGGEQYF
TGCAGCGTCCCGAGGAGCGGTGGGGGGGAGCAGTACTTC
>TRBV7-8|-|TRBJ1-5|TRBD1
CAGSQQGGSQPQHF
TGTGCCGGCAGCCAACAGGGGGGAAGTCAGCCCCAGCATTTT
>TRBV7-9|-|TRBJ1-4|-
CASSRGQEKLFF
TGTGCCAGCAGCCGGGGGCAAGAAAAACTGTTTTTT
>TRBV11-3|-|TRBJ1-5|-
CASSFPSGRAGVKQPQHF
TGTGCCAGCAGCTTTCCCTCGGGGCGGGCCGGCGTCAAGCAGCCCCAGCATTTT
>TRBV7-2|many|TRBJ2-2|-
CASRLGGLHTGELFF
TGTGCCAGCAGACTAGGGGGGTTGCACACCGGGGAGCTGTTTTTT